One sample yielded the 31 T cell receptor beta chains listed below, sequenced in a study of blood T cells in healthy people across ages. Combining a sample-barcoded 5' primer with a J-beta primer mix, a second PCR ran for roughly 7 to 11 cycles. One entry per CDR3 protein, called by TCRdb with MiXCR from the 5' RACE reads. The sample lists 750,000 or so distinct CDR3 sequences; around 25% were seen once. In addition, the sample was reused for a study of T cells of mothers and their children.

Source material: blood. These receptors were collected from a boy between 10 and 17 years old in good health.

This clonotype was counted only a few times. The V call is TRBV20-1, the J call TRBJ1-2, with TRBD1 matching 9 bases. The V gene end was trimmed by 5 bases and the J gene end by 5 bases; junction bases not matched to a gene: 6. From germline, CDR1 is DFQATT and CDR2 SNEGSKA (reference sequence). The CDR3 is 13 residues long. The CDR3 bases are TGCAGTGCTTGGACAGGGGAAGGGTATGGCTACACCTTC. Its translation: CSAWTGEGYGYTF.

The chain recombines TRBV2 with TRBJ2-7; 8 bases line up with TRBD2. Trimming took 8 bases from V and 4 from J; bases not matched to a gene: 4. The CDR3 has 12 residues. Germline CDR1 reads SNHLY; CDR2 reads FYNNEI. CDR3: CASEGLGYEQYF. In DNA form, the CDR3 reads TGTGCCAGCGAGGGACTAGGGTACGAGCAGTACTTC. The variable domain in full, with the rest retrieved from reference TRBV2 and TRBJ2-7, is EPEVTQTPSHQVTQMGQEVILRCVPISNHLYFYWYRQILGQKVEFLVSFYNNEISEKSEIFDDQFSVERPDGSNFTLKIRSTKLEDSAMYFCASEGLGYEQYFGPGTRLTVT.

J is TRBJ2-1 and V is TRBV5-1; weak D call: TRBD2 (5 bases). Germline V gene lookup returns CDR1 SGHRS and CDR2 YFSETQ. Trimming left V 0 bases short and J 6 bases short, with 13 bases between. The CDR3 is made up of 15 amino acids. This CDR3 is CASSLGGSPSNEQFF. For the CDR3, the DNA is TGCGCCAGCAGCTTGGGAGGGAGCCCCTCCAATGAGCAGTTCTTC.

V gene TRBV28 combines with J gene TRBJ2-5, with D perhaps matching TRBD1 or TRBD2 (5 bases each). Germline assignment: CDR1 MDHEN and CDR2 SYDVKM. The ends were cut back, 5 bases at V and 2 bases at J, with 12 bases in the middle. This CDR3 is 14 amino acids long. In nucleotides, the CDR3 is TGTGCCAGCAGTCGGGGCATTTTACAAGAGACCCAGTACTTC. It translates to CASSRGILQETQYF.

The table lists this clonotype with a few counts. The rearrangement links TRBV3-1 to TRBJ1-2; D unclear. Looked up from germline, CDR1 is LGHDT and CDR2 is YNNKEL (reference sequence). Trimming pared 3 bases from V and 6 bases from J, leaving 11 bases between. This CDR3 is 13 amino acids long. The CDR3 spells CASSHRDLHGYTF. The CDR3 coding sequence is TGTGCCAGCAGCCATAGGGATTTGCATGGCTACACCTTC.

This clonotype was counted only a few times. J is TRBJ2-7 and V is TRBV11-3; 7 nucleotides agree with TRBD2. The germline V gene encodes CDR1 SGHNT and CDR2 YENEEA. Trimming cost V 5 bases and J 5 bases; bases outside gene matches: 3. This CDR3 spans 12 amino acids. CDR3 amino acids: CASSLAEDEQYF. As DNA, the CDR3 is TGTGCCAGCAGCCTAGCGGAAGACGAGCAGTACTTC.

This clonotype was detected a few times. The V gene is TRBV7-3, the J gene TRBJ2-1; D gene ambiguous. Germline V gene lookup returns CDR1 SGHTA and CDR2 FQGTGA. CDR3 length: 15 amino acids. Trimming cost V 2 bases and J 1 base, with 9 bases left between them. CDR3 coding DNA: TGTGCCAGCAGCTTAGGTGTAGGGTCCTACAATGAGCAGTTCTTC. This encodes CASSLGVGSYNEQFF.

This clonotype was found a few times. A junction end diverges from the germline sequence, so it may reflect a read error. DNA for the CDR3: TGTGCCAGCAGCCTGACGGACTCCTACGGGCAGTACTTC. As protein: CASSLTDSYGQYF. The chain recombines TRBV12-3 or TRBV12-4 with TRBJ2-7; weak D call: TRBD2 (5 bases). The CDR3 is 13 residues long.

V is TRBV20-1 and J is TRBJ2-7; 11 bases match TRBD2. The germline V gene encodes CDR1 DFQATT and CDR2 SNEGSKA (reference sequence). Unmatched junction bases numbered 3, after V lost 5 bases and J lost 3 bases. The CDR3 consists of 13 residues. The CDR3 DNA reads as TGCAGTGCTCGGACTAGCGGGCACTACGAGCAGTACTTC. Translated: CSARTSGHYEQYF.

This clonotype has only a few counts. The V and J genes are TRBV20-1 and TRBJ2-1; tentative D call: TRBD2 (6 bases). Germline CDR1 reads DFQATT; CDR2 reads SNEGSKA (reference sequence). Trimming took 4 bases from V and 7 from J, leaving 17 bases between them. The CDR3 loop spans 14 amino acids. The CDR3, as DNA: TGCAGTGCTACCCCCCTTGCGGGGTGGAATGAGCAGTTCTTC. Amino acid sequence: CSATPLAGWNEQFF.

The V and J genes are TRBV28 and TRBJ1-1; no reliable D call. Looked up from germline, CDR1 is MDHEN and CDR2 is SYDVKM. The CDR3 is 11 residues long. V shed 6 bases and J shed 0 bases, with 2 bases lying between them. CDR3 amino acids: CASRMNTEAFF. Written as DNA, the CDR3 is TGTGCCAGCAGGATGAACACTGAAGCTTTCTTT.

The V gene is TRBV29-1, the J gene TRBJ1-1, with TRBD1 matching over 8 bases. The CDR3 runs to 11 residues. With 4 bases clipped from V and 10 bases from J, the junction kept 5 bases outside the gene matches. CDR1 is SQVTM and CDR2 is ANQGSEA in the germline V gene. CDR3 residues: CSVGGGQGAFF. In nucleotides, the CDR3 is TGCAGCGTTGGGGGTGGACAGGGAGCTTTCTTT.

The V call is TRBV19, the J call TRBJ1-1; the match to TRBD1 covers 11 bases. Germline V gene lookup returns CDR1 LNHDA and CDR2 SQIVND (reference sequence). The CDR3 is 14 amino acids. V lost 7 bases, J lost 6 bases, and 7 bases stayed unmatched. The CDR3 sequence: CASKRGQGDPEAFF. CDR3 coding DNA: TGTGCCAGTAAAAGGGGACAGGGGGATCCTGAAGCTTTCTTT.

The chain recombines TRBV6-5 with TRBJ2-7; 8 bases align to TRBD1. Trimming cost V 5 bases and J 4 bases; bases outside gene matches: 4. The CDR3 totals 13 residues. CDR1 is MNHEY, CDR2 SVGAGI, per germline. The CDR3 protein is CASSGQGFYEQYF. CDR3 nucleotides: TGTGCCAGCAGTGGACAGGGTTTTTACGAGCAGTACTTC.

As regards this clonotype: The final CDR3 position lacks the conserved phenylalanine or tryptophan, pointing to a likely read error. The rearrangement uses TRBV9 and TRBJ2-7; 7 nucleotides agree with TRBD1. Looked up from germline, CDR1 is SGDLS and CDR2 is YYNGEE. This CDR3 is 13 amino acids long. The J segment lost 6 bases and the V segment lost 0 bases, leaving 3 bases of the junction unmatched. CDR3 amino acids: CASSVGTGAEQYL. CDR3 DNA sequence: TGTGCCAGCAGCGTAGGTACAGGGGCCGAGCAGTACCTC.

This sequence joins TRBV28 and TRBJ2-1; 9 bases are a match to TRBD1. This CDR3 is 15 amino acids long. CDR1 and CDR2 (germline): MDHEN, SYDVKM. V lost 6 bases, J lost 3 bases, and 6 bases stayed unmatched. CDR3 bases: TGTGCCAGCAGCATAATGACAGGGGGCTACAATGAGCAGTTCTTC. Its translation is CASSIMTGGYNEQFF. Supplemented by reference TRBV28 and TRBJ2-1, the full variable domain reads DVKVTQSSRYLVKRTGEKVFLECVQDMDHENMFWYRQDPGLGLRLIYFSYDVKMKEKGDIPEGYSVSREKKERFSLILESASTNQTSMYLCASSIMTGGYNEQFFGPGTRLTVL.

This clonotype was counted between two and nine times. The chain links TRBV29-1 to TRBJ2-1; D tentatively fits TRBD1 or TRBD2 (5 bases each). The CDR3 runs to 12 residues. V was shortened by 3 bases and J by 9 bases, with 12 bases between the two germline ends. Germline V lookup: CDR1 SQVTM, CDR2 ANQGSEA. CDR3 in DNA: TGCAGCGTTGATGGTAAAGGGACTGAGCAGTTCTTC. Translating it yields CSVDGKGTEQFF.

With respect to this clonotype: This is likely a read error, given that the CDR3 carries no conserved phenylalanine or tryptophan at its end. V usage is TRBV2 and J usage is TRBJ2-5, with 10 bases that match TRBD1. The CDR3 consists of 15 residues. Germline lookup yields CDR1 SNHLY and CDR2 FYNNEI. V was pared by 6 bases and J by 2 bases, with 6 bases of the junction left unmatched. This chain's CDR3 is CASSRQGAQQETQYS. The DNA for the CDR3 is TGTGCCAGCAGCCGACAGGGGGCCCAGCAAGAGACCCAGTACTCC.

This clonotype has a handful of counts. V and J are TRBV9 and TRBJ2-3; the D gene is possibly TRBD2 (6 bases). The length of the CDR3 is 15 residues. Per germline, CDR1 SGDLS and CDR2 YYNGEE. Trimming took off 1 base at V and 6 bases at J, with 15 bases between the two ends. CDR3 nucleotides: TGTGCCAGCAGCGTAAGACTCGGGAGCGGGGATACGCAGTATTTT. Its translation: CASSVRLGSGDTQYF.

This clonotype was observed at least ten times. The V and J genes are TRBV4-1 and TRBJ2-7, with D possibly being TRBD2 (5 bases). The CDR3 runs 16 residues. CDR1 is MGHRA, CDR2 YSYEKL, per germline. Trimming pared 0 bases from V and 6 bases from J, leaving 18 bases between. The CDR3 sequence is CASSQDLSGSFREQYF. CDR3 sequence (DNA): TGCGCCAGCAGCCAAGATCTATCTGGGAGTTTCCGCGAGCAGTACTTC.

This clonotype was recorded a few times. The chain couples TRBV9 to TRBJ1-2; perhaps TRBD1 as D (6 bases). V lost 0 bases and J 4 bases, leaving 13 bases between the germline ends. The CDR3 has 15 amino acids. Germline V gene sequence: CDR1 SGDLS, CDR2 YYNGEE. The CDR3 is CASSVGGGPAYGYTF. The CDR3 DNA is TGTGCCAGCAGCGTAGGGGGGGGCCCTGCCTATGGCTACACCTTC.

J is TRBJ2-5 and V is TRBV3-1; D is undetermined. Germline-derived CDR1 and CDR2 are LGHDT and YNNKEL (reference sequence). This CDR3 has 14 amino acids. Trimming took 0 bases from V and 5 from J, leaving 10 bases between them. The CDR3 DNA reads TGTGCCAGCAGCCAAGATATAGGATTGGAGACCCAGTACTTC. Residues: CASSQDIGLETQYF.

The V and J genes are TRBV10-3 and TRBJ2-2; no clear D gene. V was pared by 4 bases and J by 3 bases, with 9 bases between. This CDR3 is 14 amino acids long. The germline gives CDR1 ENHRY, CDR2 SYGVKD. This chain's CDR3 is CAISGSAHTGELFF. The CDR3, as DNA: TGTGCCATCAGTGGGTCGGCCCACACCGGGGAGCTGTTTTTT.

The genes are TRBV6-5 and TRBJ2-5, with TRBD1 matching 7 bases. Looked up from germline, CDR1 is MNHEY and CDR2 is SVGAGI. Losses at the gene ends were 2 bases for V and 1 base for J; bases not matched to a gene: 4. There are 15 residues in the CDR3. The CDR3 protein is CASSYAYRGQETQYF. The CDR3 region has the DNA TGTGCCAGCAGTTACGCATACAGGGGCCAAGAGACCCAGTACTTC.

This chain uses TRBV20-1 with TRBJ2-5, with TRBD2 matching over 11 bases. V was clipped by 2 bases and J by 11 bases; unmatched bases: 13. The germline gives CDR1 DFQATT, CDR2 SNEGSKA (reference sequence). The CDR3 covers 15 residues. Written as DNA, the CDR3 is TGCAGTGCTAGAAGGGGTAGCGGGGGGGCCAGAGAGCAGTACTTC. Residues: CSARRGSGGAREQYF.

The sample holds a few counts of this clonotype. The rearrangement joins TRBV6-5 to TRBJ2-5, with D perhaps given as TRBD1 or TRBD2 (6 bases each). The CDR3 is 14 amino acids. Germline CDR1 reads MNHEY; CDR2 reads SVGAGI. Trimming removed 2 bases at V and 5 bases at J, with 12 bases between. CDR3 in amino acids: CASSYGGPWETQYF. In DNA, the CDR3 is TGTGCCAGCAGTTACGGGGGGCCGTGGGAGACCCAGTACTTC.

This clonotype was seen a few times. Mismatch with germline at one junction end may stem from a read error. The J gene is TRBJ2-5, the V gene TRBV6-1, with 8 bases lining up with TRBD2. Near its end, the DNA agrees better with TRBJ2-1, so the J call may be wrong. CDR3 size: 16 residues. Germline assignment: CDR1 MNHNS and CDR2 SASEGT. CDR3 region: CAGSEFRGGPYNEQFF. The CDR3 coding sequence is TGTGCCGGCAGTGAATTCCGCGGGGGGCCCTACAATGAGCAGTTCTTC.

The chain uses TRBV28 and TRBJ1-4, with D possibly TRBD1 on 6 matching bases. V gave up 4 bases and J gave up 7 bases, with 16 bases separating them. The germline V gene encodes CDR1 MDHEN and CDR2 SYDVKM. The CDR3 runs to 15 residues. The CDR3 sequence: CASSSTGRSSEKLFF. The CDR3 bases are TGTGCCAGCAGTTCTACAGGGAGGTCTTCTGAAAAACTGTTTTTT.

This clonotype was seen ten or more times. The rearrangement uses TRBV3-1 and TRBJ2-3; the D is unclear. The V and J ends lost 4 bases and 1 base respectively, with 6 bases between them. The CDR3 has 13 amino acids. Germline V gene data show CDR1 as LGHDT and CDR2 as YNNKEL (reference sequence). This chain's CDR3 is CASSPRGTDTQYF. The CDR3 bases are TGTGCCAGCAGCCCCCGGGGCACAGATACGCAGTATTTT.

The V call is TRBV10-3, the J call TRBJ2-5; tentative D call: TRBD2 (6 bases). Germline values: CDR1 ENHRY, CDR2 SYGVKD. The CDR3 extends over 13 amino acids. Trimming removed 0 bases from V and 11 bases from J, with 13 bases in between. This CDR3 reads CAISESEGLPQYF. Written as DNA, the CDR3 is TGTGCCATCAGTGAGTCGGAGGGACTCCCTCAGTACTTC.

This clonotype was found a few times. The chain couples TRBV6-6 to TRBJ2-7; tentative D call: TRBD1 (6 bases). Germline V gene lookup returns CDR1 MNHNY and CDR2 SVGAGI (reference sequence). V was pared by 6 bases and J by 0 bases, with 15 bases between. This CDR3 is built from 15 residues. The CDR3 here is CASRLLGQLSYEQYF. CDR3 nucleotides: TGTGCCAGCAGACTCCTTGGACAGCTCTCCTACGAGCAGTACTTC.